The clone carrying this T cell receptor beta chain has more than one count but fewer than ten. TCRdb re-derived calls from the RT-PCR reads in MiXCR, one entry per CDR3 protein. The top ten hold less than 85% of the sample, which has approximately 29,000 distinct CDR3 sequences, more than 35% seen once. This sample is drawn from a study of patients and donors after allogeneic stem cell transplantation. The V and J ends lost 6 bases and 7 bases respectively, with 9 bases between them. The CDR3 has 12 amino acids. This TCR was recovered from a human donor who was either an allogeneic HSCT recipient or a stem cell or donor lymphocyte infusion donor (not recorded which). It is not recorded whose cells these are; they may come from a transplant donor. Sequencing used blood, either unsorted or a sorted T cell fraction (not recorded which). The rearrangement uses TRBV12-3 or TRBV12-4 and TRBJ2-2; perhaps TRBD2 as D (6 bases). CDR3 bases: TGTGCCAGCAGCTCGCGGGGCGGGGAGCTGTTTTTT. This codes for CASSSRGGELFF.